The sequence of this TCR beta chain was determined in a study of response to subunit inactivated influenza vaccine. Turning to this clonotype: The antigen remains unidentified.

Study-level points and caveats: New T cells are recruited in small numbers by each seasonal influenza vaccination, according to the authors' suggestion.

TCRdb reprocessed the RT-PCR reads via MiXCR and lists one record per CDR3 protein. The sample yields approximately 500,000 distinct CDR3 sequences, 13% seen once. CDR3 length: 13 residues. Trimming took 3 bases from V and 12 from J, leaving 15 bases between them. Germline lookup yields CDR1 SNHLY and CDR2 FYNNEI. Sequenced here: PBMCs from blood, sampled 35 to 45 days after vaccination. This receptor was identified in a man in his fifties or sixties who received an inactivated influenza vaccine. The chain carries TRBV2 and TRBJ2-1; D unclear. The CDR3 spells CASSDRPGSLQFF. In nucleotides, the CDR3 is TGTGCCAGCAGTGATCGCCCCGGTTCGCTGCAGTTCTTC.